This T cell receptor beta chain was identified during a study of blood T cell repertoires in COVID-19. Study-wide context: From the United States, Italy and Spain came samples of acute and convalescent COVID-19.

Sequencing was performed with immunoSEQ multiplex PCR; in TCRdb, only in-frame clones are kept and a portion is missing. The sample has 250,000 to 300,000 clones, around three quarters seen once. Losses at the gene ends were 4 bases for V and 4 bases for J; bases not matched to a gene: 5. Per the germline V gene, CDR1 is SGHTA and CDR2 is FQGNSA. This CDR3 has 14 residues. The sequencing sample was made of peripheral blood. This clonotype was sampled from a woman aged 80 or over with acute or convalescent COVID-19. This chain links TRBV7-2 with TRBJ1-1; 8 bases map to TRBD1. CDR3 sequence reads: CASSYQGAGTEAFF. CDR3 bases: TGTGCCAGCAGCTACCAGGGGGCGGGCACTGAAGCTTTCTTT. The full variable domain, completed using reference TRBV7-2 and TRBJ1-1, is GAGVSQSPSNKVTEKGKDVELRCDPISGHTALYWYRQSLGQGLEFLIYFQGNSAPDKSGLPSDRFSAERTGGSVSTLTIQRTQQEDSAVYLCASSYQGAGTEAFFGQGTRLTVV.